The 9 T cell receptor beta chains given below trace back to one sample, sequenced in a study of prognosis after radiotherapy for stage I lung cancer (dated by TCRdb to 2020 to 2022). Reads for this sample came from an Illumina HiSeq 3000. Two rounds of multiplex PCR were performed to amplify the TCR beta CDR3 region from genomic DNA. In the first PCR round, primers specific to each TRBV and TRBJ gene were used, and the primer sequences were filed in Chinese patent CN105087789A. The public reads were quality trimmed at Q25 with fastp and then assembled into clones with MiXCR by TCRdb, keeping productive beta chains. Every distinct CDR3 protein forms one entry, paired with its most common genes and DNA. Recorded for this sample are roughly 12,000 distinct CDR3 sequences; around a third of them occurred a single time. The ten largest make up about 57% of the sample. The material was PBMCs, obtained before or after stereotactic body radiation therapy (not recorded which). These receptors were collected from a donor over 45 with non-small cell lung cancer.

As regards this clonotype: Here the CDR3 omits its conserved ending phenylalanine or tryptophan, so a read error is the likely source. V usage is TRBV11-3 and J usage is TRBJ1-2; unclear D gene. The germline CDR1 and CDR2 sequences are SGHNT and YENEEA. The CDR3 is 13 amino acids. In DNA form, the CDR3 reads TGTACCAGCAGCTTAAATACCGGCTATGGCTACACCCTC. Translating it yields CTSSLNTGYGYTL.

On this clonotype itself: This sequence is one base from a far larger clone and is likely a read error. CDR3 residues: CASSAGLAGNYELYF. The CDR3, as DNA: TGTGCCAGCAGTGCTGGACTAGCGGGGAACTACGAGCTGTACTTC. V and J are TRBV12-3 or TRBV12-4 and TRBJ2-7, with 12 bases that match TRBD2. The CDR3 runs to 15 residues.

This clonotype has only a few counts. The J gene is TRBJ2-4, the V gene TRBV19; D perhaps matches TRBD2 (7 bases). CDR3 size: 15 residues. Trimming cost V 5 bases and J 6 bases, with 17 bases left between them. CDR1 is LNHDA and CDR2 is SQIVND in the germline V gene (reference sequence). The CDR3 sequence: CASSSGGGGANIQYF. DNA of the CDR3: TGTGCCAGTAGTTCGGGAGGAGGGGGGGCAAACATTCAGTACTTC.

As concerns this clonotype: One end of the junction does not line up with germline, which may come from a read error. The V gene is TRBV6-2 or TRBV6-3, the J gene TRBJ1-5; no clear D. Germline CDR1 and CDR2: MNHEY and SVGEGT. This CDR3 has 10 residues. The CDR3 nucleotides are TGTGCCAGCGGGAATCGGCCCCAACATTTT. This sequence encodes CASGNRPQHF.

The table lists this clonotype with many counts. The chain links TRBV30 to TRBJ2-3; no firm D call. The CDR3 contains 17 residues. V lost 0 bases and J lost 2, with 18 bases in between. The germline V gene has CDR1 GTSNPN and CDR2 SVGIG (reference sequence). This chain's CDR3 is CAWSVLLLMNSTDTQYF. The CDR3 nucleotides read TGTGCCTGGAGTGTACTCTTATTGATGAATTCCACAGATACGCAGTATTTT.

This clonotype occurred many times. The V gene is TRBV20-1, the J gene TRBJ1-2, with a possible D match to TRBD1 (5 bases). Between the trimmed V and J ends, which lost 2 bases and 6 bases, there was a span of 19 bases. Germline V gives CDR1 DFQATT, CDR2 SNEGSKA (reference sequence). This CDR3 has 15 amino acids. CDR3 coding DNA: TGCAGTGCTAGACCCCTCGGCGGCAGGGAGGATGGCTACACCTTC. Its protein is CSARPLGGREDGYTF.

This clonotype was observed at least ten times. The chain links TRBV6-1 to TRBJ2-7; 9 bases match TRBD1. Per the germline V gene, CDR1 is MNHNS and CDR2 is SASEGT. With 7 bases clipped from V and 3 bases from J, the junction kept 4 bases outside the gene matches. This CDR3 region has 13 residues. CDR3 residues: CASNPTGGYEQYV. CDR3 nucleotides: TGTGCCAGCAACCCGACAGGGGGCTACGAGCAGTACGTC.

The V call is TRBV12-3 or TRBV12-4, the J call TRBJ1-5, with a possible D match to TRBD1 (5 bases). The V and J ends lost 7 bases and 3 bases respectively, with 16 bases between them. CDR3 length: 15 amino acids. The CDR3 coding sequence is TGTGCCAGCACCCCAAGCAGGGAGGTCAATCAGCCCCAGCATTTT. Encoded protein: CASTPSREVNQPQHF.

This clonotype was counted only a few times. V and J are TRBV5-1 and TRBJ2-1, with 9 positions matching TRBD2. Germline-derived CDR1 and CDR2 are SGHRS and YFSETQ. V dropped 4 bases and J dropped 5; count of bases not matched to a gene: 13. The CDR3 is 17 amino acids. The CDR3 spells CASSPQAGTSRNNEQFF. Written as DNA, the CDR3 is TGCGCCAGCAGCCCCCAAGCCGGGACTAGCCGTAACAATGAGCAGTTCTTC.